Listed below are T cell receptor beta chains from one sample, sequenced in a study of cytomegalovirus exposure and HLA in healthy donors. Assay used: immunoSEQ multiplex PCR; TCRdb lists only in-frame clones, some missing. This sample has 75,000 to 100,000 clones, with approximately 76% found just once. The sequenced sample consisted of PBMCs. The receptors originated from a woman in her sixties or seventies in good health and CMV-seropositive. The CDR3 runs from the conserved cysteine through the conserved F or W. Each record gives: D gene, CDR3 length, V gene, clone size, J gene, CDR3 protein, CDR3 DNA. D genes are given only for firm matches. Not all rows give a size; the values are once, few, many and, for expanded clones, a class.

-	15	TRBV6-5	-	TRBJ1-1	CASSFNFGGVTEAFF	TGTGCCAGCAGTTTTAATTTCGGGGGGGTCACTGAAGCTTTCTTT
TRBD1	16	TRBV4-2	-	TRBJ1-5	CASGQSPGQGIQPQHF	TGTGCCAGCGGCCAGTCACCGGGACAGGGGATTCAGCCCCAGCATTTT
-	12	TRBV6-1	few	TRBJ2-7	CASSPGRVEQYF	TGTGCCAGCAGCCCGGGAAGAGTCGAGCAGTACTTC
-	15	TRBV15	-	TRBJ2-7	CATSSTGSKSYEQYF	TGTGCCACCAGCAGCACAGGGAGTAAATCCTACGAGCAGTACTTC
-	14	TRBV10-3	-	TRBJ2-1	CAISADYPSGEQFF	TGTGCCATCAGTGCCGACTACCCTTCGGGGGAGCAGTTCTTC
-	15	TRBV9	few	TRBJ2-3	CARARGPGGTDTQYF	TGTGCCCGCGCGAGGGGGCCGGGGGGGACAGATACGCAGTATTTT
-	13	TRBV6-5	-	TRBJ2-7	CASSPGNSYEQYF	TGTGCCAGCAGTCCCGGGAACTCCTACGAGCAGTACTTC
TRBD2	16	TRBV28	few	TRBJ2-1	CASRTLAGGSYNEQFF	TGTGCCAGCAGAACCCTAGCGGGAGGATCCTACAATGAGCAGTTCTTC
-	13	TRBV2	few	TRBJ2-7	CASTGDMAGEQYF	TGTGCCAGCACTGGGGACATGGCGGGCGAGCAGTACTTC
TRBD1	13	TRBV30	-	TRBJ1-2	CAWLTGAGYGYTF	TGTGCCTGGCTTACAGGGGCGGGGTATGGCTACACCTTC
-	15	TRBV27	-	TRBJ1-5	CASRSRGGSNQPQHF	TGTGCCAGCAGAAGTAGGGGGGGTAGCAATCAGCCCCAGCATTTT
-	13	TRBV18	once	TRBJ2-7	CASSPSTEAEQYF	TGTGCCAGCTCACCATCGACAGAAGCCGAGCAGTACTTC
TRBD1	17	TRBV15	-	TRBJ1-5	CATSRWAQGAGNQPQHF	TGTGCCACCAGCAGATGGGCTCAGGGGGCGGGCAATCAGCCCCAGCATTTT
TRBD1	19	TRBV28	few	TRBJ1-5	CASSFGTGGNSYQNQPQHF	TGTGCCAGCAGTTTTGGTACAGGGGGCAATTCCTATCAAAATCAGCCCCAGCATTTT
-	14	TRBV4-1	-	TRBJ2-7	CASSQERNSYEQYF	TGCGCCAGCAGCCAAGAGAGAAACAGCTACGAGCAGTACTTC
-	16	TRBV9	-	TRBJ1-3	CASSVDTGGTGNTIYF	TGTGCCAGCAGCGTAGATACGGGAGGGACTGGAAACACCATATATTTT
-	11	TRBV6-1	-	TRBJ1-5	CASRRTRPQHF	TGTGCCAGCAGACGAACGAGGCCCCAGCATTTT
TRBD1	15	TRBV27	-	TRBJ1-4	CASSSGTGPNEKLFF	TGTGCCAGCAGTTCGGGGACAGGGCCTAATGAAAAACTGTTTTTT
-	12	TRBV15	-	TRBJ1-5	CATSRANQPQHF	TGTGCCACCAGCAGGGCAAATCAGCCCCAGCATTTT
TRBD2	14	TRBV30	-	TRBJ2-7	CAFRGAGGSYEQYF	TGTGCCTTCCGCGGAGCGGGGGGCTCCTACGAGCAGTACTTC
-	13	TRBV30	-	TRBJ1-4	CAWSRNSGEKLFF	TGTGCCTGGAGTAGGAATTCGGGTGAAAAACTGTTTTTT
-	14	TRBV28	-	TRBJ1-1	CASSSPFMNTEAFF	TGTGCCAGCAGCTCCCCTTTTATGAACACTGAAGCTTTCTTT
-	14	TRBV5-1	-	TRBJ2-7	CASSSTSIGYEQYF	TGCGCCAGCAGCTCTACTAGTATTGGCTACGAGCAGTACTTC
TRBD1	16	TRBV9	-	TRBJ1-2	CASSVPRTGQGLGYTF	TGTGCCAGCAGCGTTCCCCGGACGGGACAGGGGCTAGGCTACACCTTC
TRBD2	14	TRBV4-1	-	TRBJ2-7	CASSPRTSGYEQYF	TGCGCCAGCAGCCCCCGGACTAGCGGCTACGAGCAGTACTTC
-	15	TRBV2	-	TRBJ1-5	CASSDPPVANQPQHF	TGTGCCAGCAGTGATCCCCCTGTCGCGAATCAGCCCCAGCATTTT
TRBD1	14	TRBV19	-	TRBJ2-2	CASQQGFSTGELFF	TGTGCCAGCCAACAGGGGTTCAGCACCGGGGAGCTGTTTTTT
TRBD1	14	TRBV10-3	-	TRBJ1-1	CAISQTGANTEAFF	TGTGCCATCAGTCAGACAGGGGCTAACACTGAAGCTTTCTTT
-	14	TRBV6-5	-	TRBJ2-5	CASSYGGAYETQYF	TGTGCCAGCAGTTACGGGGGGGCGTATGAGACCCAGTACTTC
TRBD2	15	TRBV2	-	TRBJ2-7	CASSPGLGGGYEQYF	TGTGCCAGCAGTCCGGGACTAGGGGGTGGCTACGAGCAGTACTTC
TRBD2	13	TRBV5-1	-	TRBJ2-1	CASRLAGGGEQFF	TGCGCCAGCAGGCTAGCGGGAGGGGGTGAGCAGTTCTTC